This T cell receptor (beta chain) originates from a study of blood T cell repertoires in COVID-19 (dated by TCRdb to 2020 to 2021). The study in broad terms: Collaborator samples came from the United States, Italy and Spain and covered acute and convalescent phases of COVID-19. The material from the prospective study consisted of cDNA or gDNA derived from T cells, B-cell-depleted T cells, or PBMCs. Deeply sampled blood TCRbeta repertoires from subjects exposed to, actively infected with, or recovered from COVID-19 were included in the dataset. The repertoires were made available in a free public database intended to serve as a resource for research on the immune response to SARS-CoV-2. Samples came from the ongoing ImmuneRACE study (first 160 participants) plus 1,254 subjects from 6 global collaborators. A de-identified subject ID, COVID-19 status, age in years and sex were almost always included in the sample metadata. HLA class I and class II types, where available, came from metadata supplied by the sample provider rather than from assay-based typing.

The collaborating institutions used their own protocols to collect whole blood in K2EDTA tubes. For TCRbeta analysis, collaborators shipped samples in one of three forms: frozen whole blood, isolated PBMCs, or DNA extracted from either of those sample types. The immunoSEQ Assay, a bias-controlled multiplex PCR, was used to amplify TCRbeta CDR3 regions from genomic DNA. The source study handled its data this way. Within the assay, amplification of reference gene primers was used to estimate how many nucleated cells each sample contained. To quantify the absolute abundance of each unique TCRbeta CDR3 rearrangement, sequence reads were collapsed and filtered. Productive Simpson clonality was computed per sample as the square root of Simpson's diversity index over productive rearrangements. Imported from immuneACCESS, the table was reduced by TCRdb to in-frame sequences with V and J called. These copies leave out some clones; in studies compared against another copy, an unresolved V gene accounts for under half, and the cause of the remainder is not known. The V and J calls and clone size are taken from that table; D and trimming were inferred from the DNA. For this sample the table gives fewer than 80,000 clones, of which 75% to 90% were detected only once. The ten largest clones represent around 4.9% of the sample.

CDR3 length: 15 amino acids, cysteine to phenylalanine. Only the CDR3 part of the read is kept: 45 bases, read in frame from the first base. V lost 3 bases and J lost 9 bases, and the count of bases not matched to a germline gene is 11. CDR1 KGHSH and CDR2 LQKENI were looked up in the germline V gene. Points the paper makes about the study in general: The quantity of clinical and demographic metadata differed by source and by participant and was supplied without curation.

With regard to this clone: Its antigen is not yet known. No base quality information exists; no much larger clone differs at one position.

Sequencing input: peripheral blood. The chain employs TRBV18 and TRBJ1-2, with TRBD1 identical over 9 junction bases. This clonotype originated in a woman aged 50 to 60 with active COVID-19. For the CDR3, the sequence is CASSPIGQGSLSYTF. The nucleotide sequence reads as follows: TGTGCCAGCTCACCTATCGGACAGGGGAGCCTCAGCTACACCTTC.